The rows below give T cell receptor beta chains drawn from one sample of a study of shared clonotypes between healthy human individuals. Sequencing was performed with immunoSEQ multiplex PCR; in TCRdb, only in-frame clones are kept and a portion is missing. The profile shows about 1,900,000 clones, roughly 94% of them singletons. Source material: naive CD8+ T cells sorted from blood. These receptor sequences come from a man between 18 and 35 years old in good health. Both conserved end residues are part of each CDR3. A D gene is named only where the DNA matches it firmly. Size tells how often a clone was seen (once, few, many) or the class of an expanded clone, and some rows leave it out.

V gene	J gene	CDR3 length	D gene	clone size	CDR3 DNA	CDR3 protein
TRBV6-5	TRBJ2-7	12	NA	NA	TGTGCCAGCAGCCCCGGAGGGTTCGAGCAGTACTTC	CASSPGGFEQYF
TRBV7-9	TRBJ1-1	14	TRBD1	NA	TGTGCCAGCAGCCGCAGGGGGGGTTCCACTGAAGCTTTCTTT	CASSRRGGSTEAFF
TRBV4-1	TRBJ2-2	16	TRBD1	NA	TGCGCCAGCAGCGCAACGCAGGGGGTGAACACCGGGGAGCTGTTTTTT	CASSATQGVNTGELFF
TRBV6-5	TRBJ2-7	14	NA	NA	TGTGCCAGCAGTACCCCGACAGGTGCCTACGAGCAGTACTTC	CASSTPTGAYEQYF
TRBV28	TRBJ1-1	12	NA	once	TGTGCCAGCAGAGAGACAGACTCTGAAGCTTTCTTT	CASRETDSEAFF
TRBV2	TRBJ2-1	13	TRBD2	NA	TGTGCCAGCAGTAGCCGACCGGGGGGTGAGCAGTTCTTC	CASSSRPGGEQFF
TRBV28	TRBJ2-4	14	NA	NA	TGTGCCAGCAGCCCTGGGACTCGGGACGACATTCAGTACTTC	CASSPGTRDDIQYF
TRBV30	TRBJ2-1	12	NA	NA	TGTGCCTGGAGTGTAGGATACAATGAGCGGTTCTTC	CAWSVGYNERFF
TRBV11-2	TRBJ2-7	16	TRBD1	NA	TGTGCCAGCAGCCCCATCACAGGGGCAGCTTACCACGAGCAGTACTTC	CASSPITGAAYHEQYF
TRBV5-4	TRBJ1-6	14	TRBD1	NA	TGTGCCAGCAGCTTTACAGGGGGCGATTCACCCCTCCACTTT	CASSFTGGDSPLHF
TRBV9	TRBJ2-3	15	TRBD2	NA	TGTGCCAGCAGCCCTCAGCGGGAAAGGGCGGATACGCAGTATTTT	CASSPQRERADTQYF
TRBV5-4	TRBJ2-2	14	NA	NA	TGTGCCAGCAGCTCGACGGGGGTTGCCGGGGAGCTGTTTTTT	CASSSTGVAGELFF
TRBV6-1	TRBJ2-7	15	TRBD1	NA	TGTGCCAGCAGTGAAGCGCGACAGGGGGCCTCCCTGCAGTACTTC	CASSEARQGASLQYF
TRBV4-3	TRBJ1-6	14	NA	once	TGCGCCAGCAGCCAAGAGGGCTCTAATTCACCCCTCCACTTT	CASSQEGSNSPLHF
TRBV7-9	TRBJ1-6	13	NA	few	TGTGCCAGCAGCGACTCAGGGAATTCACCCCTCCACTTT	CASSDSGNSPLHF
TRBV5-6	TRBJ1-5	12	NA	NA	TGTGCCAGCAGCTTGGGGAGTCAGCCCCAGCATTTT	CASSLGSQPQHF